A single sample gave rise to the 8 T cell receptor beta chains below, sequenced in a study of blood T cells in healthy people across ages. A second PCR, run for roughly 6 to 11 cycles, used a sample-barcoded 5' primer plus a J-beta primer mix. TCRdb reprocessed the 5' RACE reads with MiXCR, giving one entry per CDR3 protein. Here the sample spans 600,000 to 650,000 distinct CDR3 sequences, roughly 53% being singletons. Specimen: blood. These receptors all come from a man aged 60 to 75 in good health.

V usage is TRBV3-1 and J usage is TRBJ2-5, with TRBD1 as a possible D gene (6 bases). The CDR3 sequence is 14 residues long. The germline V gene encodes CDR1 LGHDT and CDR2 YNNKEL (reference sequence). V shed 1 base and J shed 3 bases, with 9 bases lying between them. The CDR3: CASSQANREETQYF. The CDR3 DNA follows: TGTGCCAGCAGCCAAGCGAACAGGGAAGAGACCCAGTACTTC.

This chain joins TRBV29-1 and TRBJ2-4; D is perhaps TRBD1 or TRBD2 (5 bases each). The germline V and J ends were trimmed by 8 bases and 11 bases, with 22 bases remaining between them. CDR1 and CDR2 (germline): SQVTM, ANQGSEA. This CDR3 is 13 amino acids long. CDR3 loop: CSIVFGGRGVQYF. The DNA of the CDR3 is TGCAGCATTGTGTTTGGAGGTCGAGGGGTTCAGTACTTC.

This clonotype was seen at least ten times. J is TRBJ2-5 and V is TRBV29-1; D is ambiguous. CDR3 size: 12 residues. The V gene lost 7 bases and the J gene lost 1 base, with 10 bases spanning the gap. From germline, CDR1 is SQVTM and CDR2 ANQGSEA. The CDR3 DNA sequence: TGCAGCGCCGAACGGGCCCAAGAGACCCAGTACTTC. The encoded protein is CSAERAQETQYF.

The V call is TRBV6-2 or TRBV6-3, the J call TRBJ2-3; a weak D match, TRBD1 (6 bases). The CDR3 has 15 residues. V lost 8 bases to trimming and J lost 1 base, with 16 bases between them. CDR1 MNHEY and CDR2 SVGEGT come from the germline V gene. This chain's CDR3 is CASGAQGWGTDTQYF. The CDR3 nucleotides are TGTGCCAGCGGGGCACAGGGATGGGGCACAGATACGCAGTATTTT.

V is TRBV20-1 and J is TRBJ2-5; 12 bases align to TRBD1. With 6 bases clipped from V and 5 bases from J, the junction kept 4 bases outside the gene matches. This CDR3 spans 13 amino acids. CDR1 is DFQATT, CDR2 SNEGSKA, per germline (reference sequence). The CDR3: CSAGTGGFETQYF. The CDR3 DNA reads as TGCAGTGCCGGGACAGGGGGCTTTGAGACCCAGTACTTC.

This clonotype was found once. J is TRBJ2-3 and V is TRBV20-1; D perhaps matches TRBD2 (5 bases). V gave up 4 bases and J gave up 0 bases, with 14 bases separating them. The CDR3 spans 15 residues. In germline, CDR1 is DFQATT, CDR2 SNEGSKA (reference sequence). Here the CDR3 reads CSATTRTDSTDTQYF. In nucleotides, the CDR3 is TGCAGTGCTACGACCCGGACTGATAGCACAGATACGCAGTATTTT.

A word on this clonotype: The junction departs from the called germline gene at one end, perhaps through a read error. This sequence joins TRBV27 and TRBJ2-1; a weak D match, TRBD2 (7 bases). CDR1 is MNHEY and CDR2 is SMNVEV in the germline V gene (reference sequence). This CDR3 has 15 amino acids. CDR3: CASSLSGGRVNERFF. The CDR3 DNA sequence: TGTGCCAGCAGTTTATCCGGGGGGCGGGTCAATGAGCGGTTCTTC.

The CDR3 sequence is CASRGQSAIYGYTF. The DNA of the CDR3 is TGTGCCAGCAGGGGACAGAGCGCTATCTATGGCTACACCTTC. The V and J genes are TRBV2 and TRBJ1-2; 7 nucleotides align to TRBD1. CDR3 length: 14 residues. V dropped 6 bases and J dropped 4; count of bases not matched to a gene: 8. CDR1 and CDR2 (germline): SNHLY, FYNNEI.